The present T cell receptor (beta chain) was sequenced within a study of cytomegalovirus exposure and HLA in healthy donors. 13 Jbeta primers and 60 Vbeta primers were used for the PCR. The method was immunoSEQ multiplex PCR; TCRdb's version includes in-frame clones alone and lacks a portion of them. Here the sample table reports 100,000 to 150,000 clones. Donors showed nominal health when sampled, although they likely had unrecorded immune exposures. The CDR3 has 16 residues. The germline V gene encodes CDR1 SGHTS and CDR2 YDEGEE. The V gene end was trimmed by 0 bases and the J gene end by 8 bases; junction bases not matched to a gene: 8.

The specimen sequenced was PBMCs. The chain uses TRBV5-8 and TRBJ1-4; 9 bases agree with TRBD1. This TCR came from a woman aged 40 to 50 in good health and CMV-seronegative. The CDR3 reads CASSLDRGHVSEKLFF. The CDR3 nucleotides are TGTGCCAGCAGCTTGGACAGGGGGCACGTCAGCGAAAAACTGTTTTTT.